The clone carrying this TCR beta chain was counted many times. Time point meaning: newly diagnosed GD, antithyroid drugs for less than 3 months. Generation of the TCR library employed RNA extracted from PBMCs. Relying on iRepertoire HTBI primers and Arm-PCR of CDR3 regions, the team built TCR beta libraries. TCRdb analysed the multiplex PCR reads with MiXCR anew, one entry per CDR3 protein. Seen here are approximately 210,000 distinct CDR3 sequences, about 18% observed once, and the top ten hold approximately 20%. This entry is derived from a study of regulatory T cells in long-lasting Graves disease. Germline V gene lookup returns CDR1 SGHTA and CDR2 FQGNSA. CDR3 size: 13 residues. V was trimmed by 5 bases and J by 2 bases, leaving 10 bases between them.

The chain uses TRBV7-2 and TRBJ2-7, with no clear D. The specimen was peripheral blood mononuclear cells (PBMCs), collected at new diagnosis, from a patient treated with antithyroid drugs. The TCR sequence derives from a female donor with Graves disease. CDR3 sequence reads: CASSPNPPYEQYF. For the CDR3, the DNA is TGTGCCAGCAGCCCCAACCCCCCCTACGAGCAGTACTTC.